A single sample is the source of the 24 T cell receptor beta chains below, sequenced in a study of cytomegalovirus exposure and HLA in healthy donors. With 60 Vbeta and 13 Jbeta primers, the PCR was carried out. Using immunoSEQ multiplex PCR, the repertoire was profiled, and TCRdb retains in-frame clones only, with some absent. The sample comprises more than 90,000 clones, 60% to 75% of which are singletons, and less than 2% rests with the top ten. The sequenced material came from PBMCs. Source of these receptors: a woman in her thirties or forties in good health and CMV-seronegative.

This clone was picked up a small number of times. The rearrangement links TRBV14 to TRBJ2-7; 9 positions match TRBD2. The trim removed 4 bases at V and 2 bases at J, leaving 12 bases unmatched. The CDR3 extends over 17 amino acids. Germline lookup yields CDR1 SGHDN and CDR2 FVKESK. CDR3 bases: TGTGCCAGCAGCCTCACGTATTCGGCGGGAGGGCCCTACGAGCAGTACTTC. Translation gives CASSLTYSAGGPYEQYF.

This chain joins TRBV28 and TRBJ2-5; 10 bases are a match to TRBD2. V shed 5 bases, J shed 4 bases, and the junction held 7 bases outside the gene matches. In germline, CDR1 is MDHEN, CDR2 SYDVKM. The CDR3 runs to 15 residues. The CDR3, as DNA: TGTGCCAGCAGTGAAGCGGGAGGGGTAGGAGAGACCCAGTACTTC. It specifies CASSEAGGVGETQYF.

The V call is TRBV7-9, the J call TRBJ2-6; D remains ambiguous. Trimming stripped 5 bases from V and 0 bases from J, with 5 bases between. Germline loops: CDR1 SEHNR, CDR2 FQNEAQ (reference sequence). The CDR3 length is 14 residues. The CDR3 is CASSPSSGANVLTF. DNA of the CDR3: TGTGCCAGCAGCCCTTCCTCTGGGGCCAACGTCCTGACTTTC.

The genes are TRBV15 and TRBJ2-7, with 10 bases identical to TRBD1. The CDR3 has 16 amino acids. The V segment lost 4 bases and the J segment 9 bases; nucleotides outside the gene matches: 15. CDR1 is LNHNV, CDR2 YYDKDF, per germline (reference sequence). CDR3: CATSTRYIGTGAVQYF. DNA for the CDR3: TGTGCCACCAGCACACGCTACATCGGGACAGGGGCCGTGCAGTACTTC.

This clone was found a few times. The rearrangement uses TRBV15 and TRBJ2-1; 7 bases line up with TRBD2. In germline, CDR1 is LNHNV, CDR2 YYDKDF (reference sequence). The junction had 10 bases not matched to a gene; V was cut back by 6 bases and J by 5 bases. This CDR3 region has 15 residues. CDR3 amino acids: CATRGGLVDHNEQFF. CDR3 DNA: TGTGCCACCAGGGGAGGGCTTGTCGACCACAATGAGCAGTTCTTC.

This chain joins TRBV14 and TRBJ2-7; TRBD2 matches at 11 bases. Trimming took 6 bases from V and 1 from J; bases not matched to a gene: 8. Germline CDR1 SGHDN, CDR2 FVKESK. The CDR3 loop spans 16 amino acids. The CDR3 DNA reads TGTGCCAGCAGACGAAGCGGGACTAGCGGATCCTACGAGCAGTACTTC. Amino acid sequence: CASRRSGTSGSYEQYF.

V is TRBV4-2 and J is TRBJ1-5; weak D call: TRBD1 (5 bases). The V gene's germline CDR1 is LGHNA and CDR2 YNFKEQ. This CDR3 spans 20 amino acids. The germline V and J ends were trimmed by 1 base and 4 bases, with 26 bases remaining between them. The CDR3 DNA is TGTGCCAGCAGCCAAGGTATCGTCTCACAGGAACGTTTATCGAATCAGCCCCAGCATTTT. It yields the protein CASSQGIVSQERLSNQPQHF.

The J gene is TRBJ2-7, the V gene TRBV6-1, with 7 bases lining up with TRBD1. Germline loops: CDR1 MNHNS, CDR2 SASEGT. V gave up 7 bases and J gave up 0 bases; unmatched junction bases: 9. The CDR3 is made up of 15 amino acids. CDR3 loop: CASTEGSGGSYEQYF. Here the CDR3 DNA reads TGTGCCAGCACCGAAGGTTCAGGGGGCTCCTACGAGCAGTACTTC.

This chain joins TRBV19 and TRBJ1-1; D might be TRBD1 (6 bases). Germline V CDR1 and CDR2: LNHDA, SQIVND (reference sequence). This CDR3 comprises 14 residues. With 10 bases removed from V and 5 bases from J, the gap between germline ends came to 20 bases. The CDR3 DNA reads TGTGCCACAATCCTACAGGGAGTAGGAACTGAAGCTTTCTTT. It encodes CATILQGVGTEAFF.

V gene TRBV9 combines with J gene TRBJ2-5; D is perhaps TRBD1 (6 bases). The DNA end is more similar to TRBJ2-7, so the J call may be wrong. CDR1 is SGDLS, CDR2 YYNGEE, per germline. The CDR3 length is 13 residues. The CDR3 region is CASSVAGAYEQYF. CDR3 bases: TGTGCCAGCAGCGTAGCAGGGGCCTACGAGCAGTACTTC.

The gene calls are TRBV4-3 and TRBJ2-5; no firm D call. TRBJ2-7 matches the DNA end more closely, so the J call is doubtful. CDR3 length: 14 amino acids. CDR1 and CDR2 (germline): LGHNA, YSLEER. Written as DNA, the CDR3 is TGCGCCAGCAGCCAAGATTTCCGCACCTACGAGCAGTACTTC. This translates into CASSQDFRTYEQYF.

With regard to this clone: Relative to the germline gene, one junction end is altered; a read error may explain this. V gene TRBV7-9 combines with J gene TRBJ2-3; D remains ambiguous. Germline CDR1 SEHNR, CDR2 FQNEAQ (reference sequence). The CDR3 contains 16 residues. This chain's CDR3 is CSSSHPPERPTDTQYF. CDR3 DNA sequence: TGTTCCAGCAGTCATCCCCCGGAGCGACCCACAGATACGCAGTATTTT.

CDR3 sequence: CASSGDRGLSEQFF. Here the CDR3 DNA reads TGTGCCAGCAGCGGGGACAGGGGACTAAGTGAGCAGTTCTTC. V and J are TRBV5-6 and TRBJ2-1, with 10 nucleotides matching TRBD1. Germline lookup yields CDR1 SGHDT and CDR2 YYEEEE. After removal of 4 bases from V and 9 bases from J, the junction contained 7 bases not matched to a gene. This CDR3 spans 14 amino acids.

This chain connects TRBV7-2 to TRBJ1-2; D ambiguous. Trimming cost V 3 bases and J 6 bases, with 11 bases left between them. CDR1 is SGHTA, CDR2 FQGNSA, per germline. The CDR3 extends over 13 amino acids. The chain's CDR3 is CASSLEGVDGYTF. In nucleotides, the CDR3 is TGTGCCAGCAGCTTGGAGGGTGTAGATGGCTACACCTTC.

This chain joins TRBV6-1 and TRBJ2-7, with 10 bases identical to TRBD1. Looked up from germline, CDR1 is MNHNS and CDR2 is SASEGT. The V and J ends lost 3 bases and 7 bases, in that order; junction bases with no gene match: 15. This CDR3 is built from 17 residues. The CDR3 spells CASSDTWTGGSFREQYF. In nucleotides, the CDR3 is TGTGCCAGCAGTGATACCTGGACAGGGGGTTCTTTTCGGGAGCAGTACTTC.

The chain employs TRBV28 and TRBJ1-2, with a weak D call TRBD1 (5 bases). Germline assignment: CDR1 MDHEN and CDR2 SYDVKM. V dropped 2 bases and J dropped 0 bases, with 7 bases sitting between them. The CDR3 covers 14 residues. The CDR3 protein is CASSLRQSNYGYTF. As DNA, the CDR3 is TGTGCCAGCAGTTTAAGACAGTCTAACTATGGCTACACCTTC.

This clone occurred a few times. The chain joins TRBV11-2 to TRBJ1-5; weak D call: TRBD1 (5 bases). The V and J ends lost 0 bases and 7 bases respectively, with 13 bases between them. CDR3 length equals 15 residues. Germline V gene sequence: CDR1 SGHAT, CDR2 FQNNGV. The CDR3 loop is CASSLDQGGYQPQHF. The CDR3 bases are TGTGCCAGCAGCTTAGACCAGGGAGGTTACCAGCCCCAGCATTTT. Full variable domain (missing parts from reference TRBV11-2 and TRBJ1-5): EAGVAQSPRYKIIEKRQSVAFWCNPISGHATLYWYQQILGQGPKLLIQFQNNGVVDDSQLPKDRFSAERLKGVDSTLKIQPAKLEDSAVYLCASSLDQGGYQPQHFGDGTRLSIL.

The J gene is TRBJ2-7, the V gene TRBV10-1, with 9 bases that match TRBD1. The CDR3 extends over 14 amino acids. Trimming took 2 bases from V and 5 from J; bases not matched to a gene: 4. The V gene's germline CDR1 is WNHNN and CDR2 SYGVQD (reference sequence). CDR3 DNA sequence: TGCGCCAGCAGTGAGGGGACAGGGAGTGACGAGCAGTACTTC. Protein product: CASSEGTGSDEQYF.

The DNA for the CDR3 is TGTGCCAGCAGCAACCCGGTTAACACTGAAGCTTTCTTT. This encodes CASSNPVNTEAFF. The chain carries TRBV25-1 and TRBJ1-1, with D unclear. Between the trimmed V and J ends, which lost 6 bases and 2 bases, there was a span of 10 bases. In germline, CDR1 is MGHDK, CDR2 SYGVNS. CDR3 length: 13 residues.

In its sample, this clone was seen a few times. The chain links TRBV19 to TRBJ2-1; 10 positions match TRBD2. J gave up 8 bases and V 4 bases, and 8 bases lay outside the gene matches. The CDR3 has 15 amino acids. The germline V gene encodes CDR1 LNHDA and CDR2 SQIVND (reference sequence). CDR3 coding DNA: TGTGCCAGTAGTAGCCTGCTAGCGGGAGTCGATGAGCAGTTCTTC. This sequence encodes CASSSLLAGVDEQFF.

Here the CDR3 reads CASSVAGAGNTIYF. The CDR3 DNA is TGTGCCAGCAGCGTAGCAGGGGCTGGAAACACCATATATTTT. V and J are TRBV9 and TRBJ1-3; tentative D call: TRBD1 (6 bases). Germline V gene lookup returns CDR1 SGDLS and CDR2 YYNGEE. This CDR3 is 14 amino acids long. V was clipped by 0 bases and J by 2 bases, with 6 bases between them. Together with reference TRBV9 and TRBJ1-3, the CDR3 gives the full variable domain: DSGVTQTPKHLITATGQRVTLRCSPRSGDLSVYWYQQSLDQGLQFLIQYYNGEERAKGNILERFSAQQFPDLHSELNLSSLELGDSALYFCASSVAGAGNTIYFGEGSWLTVV.

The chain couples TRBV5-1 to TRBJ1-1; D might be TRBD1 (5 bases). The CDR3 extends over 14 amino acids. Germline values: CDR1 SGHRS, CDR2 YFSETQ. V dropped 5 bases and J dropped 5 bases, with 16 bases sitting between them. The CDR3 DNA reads TGCGCCAGCAGTAGTAATAACGGGGGAACTGAAGCTTTCTTT. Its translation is CASSSNNGGTEAFF.

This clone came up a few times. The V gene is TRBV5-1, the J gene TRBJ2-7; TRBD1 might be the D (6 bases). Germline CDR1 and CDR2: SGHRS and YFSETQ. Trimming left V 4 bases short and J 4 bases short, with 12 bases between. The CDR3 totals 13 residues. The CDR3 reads CASSVGGGYEQYF. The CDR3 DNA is TGCGCCAGCAGCGTTGGGGGCGGTTACGAGCAGTACTTC.

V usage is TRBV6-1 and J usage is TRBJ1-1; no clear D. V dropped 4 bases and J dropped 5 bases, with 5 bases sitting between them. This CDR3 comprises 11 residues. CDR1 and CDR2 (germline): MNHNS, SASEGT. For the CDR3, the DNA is TGTGCCAGCAGTGCGGGGACTGAAGCTTTCTTT. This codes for CASSAGTEAFF.